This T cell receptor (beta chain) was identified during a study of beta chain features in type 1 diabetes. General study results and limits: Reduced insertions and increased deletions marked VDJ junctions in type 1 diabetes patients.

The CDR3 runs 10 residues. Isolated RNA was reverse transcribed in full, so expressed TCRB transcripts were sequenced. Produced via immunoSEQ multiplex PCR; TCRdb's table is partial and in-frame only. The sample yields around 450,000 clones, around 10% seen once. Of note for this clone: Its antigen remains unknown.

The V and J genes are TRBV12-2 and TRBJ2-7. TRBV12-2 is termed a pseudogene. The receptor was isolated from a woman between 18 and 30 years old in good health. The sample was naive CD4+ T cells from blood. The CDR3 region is CASRFYEQYV. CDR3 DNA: TGTGCAAGTCGCTTTTACGAGCAGTACGTC.